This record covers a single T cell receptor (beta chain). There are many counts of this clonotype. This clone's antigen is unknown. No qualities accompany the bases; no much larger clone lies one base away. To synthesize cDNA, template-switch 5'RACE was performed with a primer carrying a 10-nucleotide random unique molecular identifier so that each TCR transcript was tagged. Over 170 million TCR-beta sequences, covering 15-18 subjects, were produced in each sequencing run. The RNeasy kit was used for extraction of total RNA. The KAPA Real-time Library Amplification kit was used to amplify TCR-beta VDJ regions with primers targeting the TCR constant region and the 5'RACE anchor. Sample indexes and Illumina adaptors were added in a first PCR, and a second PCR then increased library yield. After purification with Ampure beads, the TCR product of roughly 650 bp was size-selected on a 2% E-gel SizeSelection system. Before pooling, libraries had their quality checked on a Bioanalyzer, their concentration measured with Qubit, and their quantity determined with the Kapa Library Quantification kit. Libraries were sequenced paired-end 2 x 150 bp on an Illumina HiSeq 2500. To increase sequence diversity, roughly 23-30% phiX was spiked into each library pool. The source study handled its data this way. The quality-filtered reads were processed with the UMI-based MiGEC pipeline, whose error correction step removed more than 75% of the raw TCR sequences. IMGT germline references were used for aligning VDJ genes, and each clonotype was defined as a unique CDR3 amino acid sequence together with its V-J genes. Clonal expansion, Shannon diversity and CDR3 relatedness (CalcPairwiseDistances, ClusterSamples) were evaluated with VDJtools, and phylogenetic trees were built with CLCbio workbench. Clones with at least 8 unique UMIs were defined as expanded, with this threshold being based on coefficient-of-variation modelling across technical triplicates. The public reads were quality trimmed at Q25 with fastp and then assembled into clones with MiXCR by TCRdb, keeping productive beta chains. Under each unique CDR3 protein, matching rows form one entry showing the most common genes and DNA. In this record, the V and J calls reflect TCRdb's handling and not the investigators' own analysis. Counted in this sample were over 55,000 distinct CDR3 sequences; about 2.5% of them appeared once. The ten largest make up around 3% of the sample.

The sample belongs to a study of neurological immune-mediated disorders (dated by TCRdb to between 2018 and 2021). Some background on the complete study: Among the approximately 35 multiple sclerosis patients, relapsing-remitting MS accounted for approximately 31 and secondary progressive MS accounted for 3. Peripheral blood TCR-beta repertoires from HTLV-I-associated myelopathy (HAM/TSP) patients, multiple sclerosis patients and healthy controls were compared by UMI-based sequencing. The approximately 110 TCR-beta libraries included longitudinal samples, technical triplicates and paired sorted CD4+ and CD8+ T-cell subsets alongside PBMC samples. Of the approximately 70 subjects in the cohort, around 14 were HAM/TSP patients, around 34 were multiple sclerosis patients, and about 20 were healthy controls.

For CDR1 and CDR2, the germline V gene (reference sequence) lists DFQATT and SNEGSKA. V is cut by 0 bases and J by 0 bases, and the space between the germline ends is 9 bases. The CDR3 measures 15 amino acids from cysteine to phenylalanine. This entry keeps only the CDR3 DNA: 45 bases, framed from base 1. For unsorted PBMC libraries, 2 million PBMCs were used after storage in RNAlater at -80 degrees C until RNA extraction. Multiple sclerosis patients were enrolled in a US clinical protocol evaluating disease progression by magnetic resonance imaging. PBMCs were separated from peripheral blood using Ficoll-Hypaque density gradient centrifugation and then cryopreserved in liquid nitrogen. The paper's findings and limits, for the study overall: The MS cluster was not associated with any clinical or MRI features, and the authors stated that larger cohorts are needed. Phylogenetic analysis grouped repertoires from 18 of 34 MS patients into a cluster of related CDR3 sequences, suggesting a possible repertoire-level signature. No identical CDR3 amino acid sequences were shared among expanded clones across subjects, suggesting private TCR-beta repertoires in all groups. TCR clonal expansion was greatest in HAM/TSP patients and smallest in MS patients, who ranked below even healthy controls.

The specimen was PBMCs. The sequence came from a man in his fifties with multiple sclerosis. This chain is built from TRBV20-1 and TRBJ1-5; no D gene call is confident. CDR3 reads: CSARDQGYSNQPQHF. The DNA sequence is TGCAGTGCTAGAGATCAAGGATATAGCAATCAGCCCCAGCATTTT.